These 20 T cell receptor beta chains were sequenced from one sample in a study of spatial heterogeneity in lung cancer. Time point of the sample: blood at routine non-recurrence follow-up after resection. One entry per CDR3 protein, called by TCRdb with MiXCR from the 5' RACE reads. The table records some 46,000 distinct CDR3 sequences, 12% of them present only once. The sample was PBMCs, taken at follow-up. The receptors stem from a male donor with early-stage non-small cell lung cancer.

The chain combines TRBV6-2 or TRBV6-3 with TRBJ1-1, with no clear D. Trimming pared 0 bases from V and 4 bases from J, leaving 6 bases between. The CDR3 totals 13 residues. Per the germline V gene, CDR1 is MNHEY and CDR2 is SVGEGT. In DNA, the CDR3 is TGTGCCAGCAGTTACTCAGGCCCCACTGAAGCTTTCTTT. It yields the protein CASSYSGPTEAFF.

This clonotype was picked up one time. The chain carries TRBV4-3 and TRBJ2-7; D possibly corresponds to TRBD1 (6 bases). CDR1 and CDR2 from the germline V gene are LGHNA and YSLEER. CDR3 length: 15 amino acids. The ends were cut back, 0 bases at V and 2 bases at J, with 11 bases in the middle. The CDR3 protein is CASSQDRGNPYEQYF. The CDR3 DNA reads TGCGCCAGCAGCCAAGACAGGGGTAATCCCTACGAGCAGTACTTC.

There are many counts of this clonotype. The chain has TRBV10-3 and TRBJ2-7; possible D gene TRBD1, 6 bases. Germline assignment: CDR1 ENHRY and CDR2 SYGVKD. Trimming cost V 8 bases and J 3 bases, with 14 bases left between them. The CDR3 is 13 residues long. CDR3: CAISPGTNYEQYF. DNA for the CDR3: TGTGCCATCTCACCCGGGACAAACTACGAGCAGTACTTC.

This clonotype was seen just once. This rearrangement joins TRBV5-5 to TRBJ2-7, with 8 bases aligning to TRBD1. The germline gives CDR1 SGHKS, CDR2 YYEKEE (reference sequence). Trimming removed 1 base from V and 4 bases from J; junction bases left unmatched: 4. The CDR3 length is 14 residues. The CDR3 protein is CASSLLGQEYEQYF. In DNA form, the CDR3 reads TGTGCCAGCAGCTTGTTGGGACAGGAGTACGAGCAGTACTTC.

This clonotype has only a few counts. This chain links TRBV9 with TRBJ2-1; TRBD2 matches 10 bases. The CDR3 contains 16 residues. Unmatched junction bases numbered 6, after V lost 1 base and J lost 5 bases. Germline V gene sequence: CDR1 SGDLS, CDR2 YYNGEE. This CDR3 reads CASSVSSGRADNEQFF. As DNA, the CDR3 is TGTGCCAGCAGCGTATCGAGCGGGAGGGCCGACAATGAGCAGTTCTTC.

The CDR3 DNA follows: TGTGCCAGCAGCTTTAGTATAGACAGCGAAGCTTTCTTT. Encoded protein: CASSFSIDSEAFF. V usage is TRBV7-2 and J usage is TRBJ1-1, with a possible D match to TRBD1 (5 bases). Trimming took off 3 bases at V and 8 bases at J, with 13 bases between the two ends. This CDR3 is built from 13 residues. Germline V CDR1 and CDR2: SGHTA, FQGNSA. Variable domain in full (rest from reference TRBV7-2 and TRBJ1-1): GAGVSQSPSNKVTEKGKDVELRCDPISGHTALYWYRQSLGQGLEFLIYFQGNSAPDKSGLPSDRFSAERTGGSVSTLTIQRTQQEDSAVYLCASSFSIDSEAFFGQGTRLTVV.

There are many counts of this clonotype. CDR3: CASSGSRGYNSPLHF. The CDR3 nucleotides read TGTGCCAGCAGTGGAAGCAGGGGCTATAATTCACCCCTCCACTTT. The genes are TRBV2 and TRBJ1-6; maybe TRBD1 (6 bases). The ends were cut back, 4 bases at V and 3 bases at J, with 10 bases in the middle. The germline gives CDR1 SNHLY, CDR2 FYNNEI. The CDR3 consists of 15 residues.

V and J are TRBV5-4 and TRBJ2-7, with 9 bases that match TRBD2. This CDR3 is built from 15 residues. V trimming: 4 bases; J trimming: 5 bases; junction bases outside the gene matches: 10. Looked up from germline, CDR1 is SGHNT and CDR2 is YYREEE (reference sequence). The CDR3 DNA reads TGTGCCAGCAGCGGTGGGAGCGGGAGGTACCACGAGCAGTACTTC. Its translation: CASSGGSGRYHEQYF.

The table lists this clonotype with a few counts. The gene calls are TRBV27 and TRBJ2-1, with 7 bases lining up with TRBD2. V dropped 7 bases and J dropped 5; count of bases not matched to a gene: 11. The length of the CDR3 is 15 residues. Germline CDR1 is MNHEY and CDR2 is SMNVEV (reference sequence). CDR3 region: CASTRRGGRDNEQFF. DNA for the CDR3: TGTGCCAGCACTCGGCGGGGAGGGAGGGACAATGAGCAGTTCTTC.

There are many counts of this clonotype. This sequence joins TRBV5-1 and TRBJ1-6; 10 bases agree with TRBD1. With V trimmed by 5 bases and J by 0 bases, 5 bases remained unmatched. Looked up from germline, CDR1 is SGHRS and CDR2 is YFSETQ. The CDR3 is 17 amino acids. The CDR3 is CASRRTGGSSYNSPLHF. The CDR3 DNA follows: TGCGCCAGCAGAAGGACAGGGGGGAGCTCCTATAATTCACCCCTCCACTTT.

This clonotype was seen at least ten times. The chain couples TRBV18 to TRBJ2-5; D call uncertain. The CDR3 has 13 amino acids. CDR1 and CDR2 from the germline V gene are KGHSH and LQKENI. Trimming shortened V by 0 bases and J by 4 bases, and 6 bases separated the two germline ends. The CDR3, as DNA: TGTGCCAGCTCACCACCGCAGCGAGAGACCCAGTACTTC. Its protein product is CASSPPQRETQYF.

The chain uses TRBV30 and TRBJ2-1; D tentatively reads TRBD1 or TRBD2 (5 bases each). Germline values: CDR1 GTSNPN, CDR2 SVGIG (reference sequence). The CDR3 has 15 amino acids. V was shortened by 5 bases and J by 2 bases, with 16 bases between the two germline ends. The CDR3 sequence: CAWSKGRGPYNEQFF. The CDR3, as DNA: TGTGCCTGGTCCAAGGGACGGGGTCCCTACAATGAGCAGTTCTTC.

A few counts support this clonotype. The V gene is TRBV20-1, the J gene TRBJ1-1; 9 bases agree with TRBD1. The length of the CDR3 is 12 residues. Germline V gives CDR1 DFQATT, CDR2 SNEGSKA (reference sequence). J lost 5 bases, V lost 3 bases, and 1 base had no gene match. In DNA, the CDR3 is TGCAGTGCTAGGGGGACAGGGACTGAAGCTTTCTTT. It codes for CSARGTGTEAFF.

Ten or more counts support this clonotype. The rearrangement uses TRBV15 and TRBJ2-3, with D possibly matching TRBD2 (5 bases). Trimming cost V 4 bases and J 6 bases, with 11 bases left between them. The germline V gene encodes CDR1 LNHNV and CDR2 YYDKDF (reference sequence). This CDR3 contains 13 residues. The CDR3 bases are TGTGCCACCAGCAATGAGGGTGCGGATACGCAGTATTTT. Its protein is CATSNEGADTQYF.

This clonotype showed up many times. The DNA for the CDR3 is TGTGCCAGCAGCCCCCAGGGACGCACAGATACGCAGTATTTT. Translating gives CASSPQGRTDTQYF. The chain combines TRBV7-2 with TRBJ2-3; D might be TRBD1 or TRBD2, each matching 5 bases. V was pared by 5 bases and J by 1 base, with 10 bases between. The V gene's germline CDR1 is SGHTA and CDR2 FQGNSA. CDR3 length equals 14 residues. Based on the CDR3 plus reference TRBV7-2 and TRBJ2-3, the full variable domain is GAGVSQSPSNKVTEKGKDVELRCDPISGHTALYWYRQSLGQGLEFLIYFQGNSAPDKSGLPSDRFSAERTGGSVSTLTIQRTQQEDSAVYLCASSPQGRTDTQYFGPGTRLTVL.

The gene calls are TRBV29-1 and TRBJ2-5; perhaps D is TRBD1 or TRBD2 (6 bases each). CDR3 length: 13 residues. V was cut by 3 bases and J by 0 bases, with 8 bases left in between. From germline, CDR1 is SQVTM and CDR2 ANQGSEA. The CDR3, as DNA: TGCAGCGTTGAGCGGGACAACCAAGAGACCCAGTACTTC. Translation: CSVERDNQETQYF.

The sample holds a few counts of this clonotype. The chain couples TRBV3-1 to TRBJ2-7, with D tentatively TRBD1 (5 bases). V lost 5 bases and J lost 0, with 14 bases in between. Germline V gene lookup returns CDR1 LGHDT and CDR2 YNNKEL (reference sequence). The CDR3 is 15 amino acids. The CDR3, as DNA: TGTGCCAGCAGCGTAACAGGTGGAAGCTCCTACGAGCAGTACTTC. Its protein product is CASSVTGGSSYEQYF.

This clonotype came up many times. The chain has TRBV7-3 and TRBJ1-6, with D hard to call. CDR1 is SGHTA, CDR2 FQGTGA, per germline. V gave up 1 base and J gave up 13 bases, with 8 bases separating them. CDR3 length: 12 amino acids. The CDR3 loop is CASSLIGQPLHF. The CDR3 region has the DNA TGTGCCAGCAGCTTAATTGGGCAGCCCCTCCACTTT.

The chain is built from TRBV6-2 or TRBV6-3 and TRBJ2-7; D remains ambiguous. V was cut by 1 base and J by 0 bases, with 1 base left in between. This CDR3 has 12 residues. Germline CDR1 reads MNHEY; CDR2 reads SVGEGT. As DNA, the CDR3 is TGTGCCAGCAGTTACTACTCCTACGAGCAGTACTTC. Residues: CASSYYSYEQYF.

A word on this clonotype: A junction boundary mismatches the germline segment, possibly from a read error. V gene TRBV12-3 or TRBV12-4 combines with J gene TRBJ2-2; D may correspond to TRBD1 or TRBD2 (5 bases each). This CDR3 has 14 residues. CDR3 sequence: CASKAGAHTGEPFF. Here the CDR3 DNA reads TGTGCCAGCAAGGCCGGGGCCCACACCGGGGAGCCGTTTTTT.